Listed below are T cell receptor beta chains from one sample, sequenced in a study of CD8+ T cells in alopecia areata. Only in-frame clones appear in the TCRdb table, and some are missing; sequencing was by immunoSEQ multiplex PCR. The sample has some 30,000 clones, 65% to 80% seen once. Sequenced sample: NKG2D-low CD8+ T cells sorted from blood. These TCRs come from a human donor with alopecia areata. Each CDR3 is given with its conserved first and last residue. A D gene is named only where the DNA matches it firmly.

v_call	d_call	j_call	cdr3_aa	cdr3_nt
TRBV28	TRBD2	TRBJ2-1	CASSTLLAGGSQQNNNEQFF	TGTGCCAGCAGTACACTCCTAGCGGGAGGATCACAGCAGAATAACAATGAGCAGTTCTTC
TRBV28	NA	TRBJ1-1	CASSPTANTEAFF	TGTGCCAGCAGTCCGACGGCGAACACTGAAGCTTTCTTT
TRBV4-2	NA	TRBJ2-3	CASSQDYRSTDTQYF	TGTGCCAGCAGCCAAGACTACCGAAGCACAGATACGCAGTATTTT
TRBV30	NA	TRBJ1-1	CAWSVPAGITEAFF	TGTGCCTGGAGTGTCCCCGCAGGGATCACTGAAGCTTTCTTT
TRBV5-6	NA	TRBJ1-2	CASSLTPGGGDGDTF	TGTGCCAGCAGCTTAACTCCGGGGGGAGGAGACGGAGACACCTTC
TRBV15	TRBD2	TRBJ2-1	CATGKTSVEQFF	TGTGCCACCGGAAAAACTAGCGTTGAGCAGTTCTTC
TRBV27	TRBD2	TRBJ2-7	CASSILAGPSYEQYF	TGTGCCAGCAGTATACTAGCGGGACCCTCCTACGAGCAGTACTTC
TRBV7-9	TRBD1	TRBJ2-5	CASSWDRRETQYF	TGTGCCAGCAGCTGGGACAGGAGAGAGACCCAGTACTTC
TRBV27	NA	TRBJ2-7	CASMGASSSYEQYF	TGTGCCAGCATGGGGGCCAGTAGCTCCTACGAGCAGTACTTC
TRBV27	NA	TRBJ2-7	CASSLTGWEQYF	TGTGCCAGCAGTTTAACGGGATGGGAGCAGTACTTC